This T cell receptor (beta chain) originates from a study of post-analysis software for immune sequencing data. Study-wide results and caveats: The study found TRBV5-6, TRBV5-1 and TRBV20-1 among 5 or 6 TRBV segments more frequent in patients than controls. For normalized Chao1 diversity, multiple sclerosis patients scored significantly lower than controls did. F measure grouped same-batch samples tightly together.

Comment on this clonotype: Its matching antigen is unknown.

The CDR3 runs 14 residues. Trimming stripped 1 base from V and 3 bases from J, with 10 bases between. CDR1 and CDR2 (germline): LGHDT, YNNKEL (reference sequence). Unique molecular identifiers tagged the TCR beta cDNA libraries. With roughly 0.85 to 11 million T cells as the source, a few hundred thousand cDNA molecules resulted. TCRdb fed the PCR reads into MiXCR, producing one record per CDR3 protein. This table has roughly 160,000 distinct CDR3 sequences, 35% to 40% appearing once. The chain couples TRBV3-1 to TRBJ2-7; D perhaps matches TRBD1 (5 bases). Sample: blood, taken after autologous hematopoietic stem cell transplantation. This receptor was taken from a girl aged 10 to 17 with multiple sclerosis. CDR3 region: CASSQGWGGYEQYV. For the CDR3, the DNA is TGTGCCAGCAGCCAAGGATGGGGCGGCTACGAGCAGTACGTC.